The 16 T cell receptor beta chains below were found in one sample sequenced in a study of PD-1 blockade in mismatch repair-deficient tumors. Profiling relied on immunoSEQ multiplex PCR, and the TCRdb table lists in-frame clones only, not all of them. The top ten clones hold roughly 3.3% of a sample with 50,000 or so clones, roughly 82% of them seen once. The sequencing here drew on PBMCs, taken before pembrolizumab treatment. The source is an adult with mismatch repair-deficient cancer.

The genes are TRBV27 and TRBJ1-2; D may be TRBD1 (5 bases). The CDR3 loop spans 14 amino acids. The V end was cut by 1 base, the J end by 4 bases, with 10 bases between. Germline CDR1 reads MNHEY; CDR2 reads SMNVEV (reference sequence). The CDR3: CASSLLGAGYGYTF. CDR3 bases: TGTGCCAGCAGTTTATTAGGGGCTGGCTATGGCTACACCTTC.

In this sample, this clone turned up a few times. The chain links TRBV7-6 to TRBJ2-3; D gene ambiguous. V was shortened by 0 bases and J by 4 bases, with 14 bases between the two germline ends. Germline lookup yields CDR1 SGHVS and CDR2 FNYEAQ. This CDR3 has 16 amino acids. CDR3 protein: CASSLAGALFADTQYF. The CDR3 DNA reads TGTGCCAGCAGCTTAGCTGGCGCTTTGTTTGCAGATACGCAGTATTTT.

This chain uses TRBV7-2 with TRBJ2-7; 10 nucleotides align to TRBD2. Per germline, CDR1 SGHTA and CDR2 FQGNSA. The CDR3 totals 15 residues. Germline trimming cut 3 bases from V and 3 bases from J; bases unmatched to any gene: 5. The CDR3 loop reads CASSLSSGSNYEQYF. As DNA, the CDR3 is TGTGCCAGCAGCTTGTCTAGCGGGAGCAACTACGAGCAGTACTTC.

This chain connects TRBV18 to TRBJ1-2; D uncertain. The CDR3 runs 13 residues. Germline loops: CDR1 KGHSH, CDR2 LQKENI. Trimming took 1 base from V and 6 from J, leaving 9 bases between them. Here the CDR3 DNA reads TGTGCCAGCTCACCACAGGGTAGGGATGGCTACACCTTC. It is translated as CASSPQGRDGYTF.

This rearrangement joins TRBV7-6 to TRBJ2-1; tentative D call: TRBD2 (6 bases). The V end was cut by 3 bases, the J end by 0 bases, with 18 bases between. CDR3 size: 18 residues. CDR1 is SGHVS, CDR2 FNYEAQ, per germline. The DNA of the CDR3 is TGTGCCAGCAGCTTGGGAAGCTTTATAGCGGACTCCTACAATGAGCAGTTCTTC. This codes for CASSLGSFIADSYNEQFF.

The rearrangement links TRBV5-6 to TRBJ1-1, with D possibly matching TRBD1 (5 bases). The CDR3 extends over 16 amino acids. V was pared by 0 bases and J by 5 bases, with 17 bases between. Per the germline V gene, CDR1 is SGHDT and CDR2 is YYEEEE. The CDR3 DNA reads TGTGCCAGCAGCTTGGCAGGGAGAGGCCCTGGGACTGAAGCTTTCTTT. Translating it yields CASSLAGRGPGTEAFF.

V usage is TRBV5-8 and J usage is TRBJ2-3; tentatively, D is TRBD1 or TRBD2 (5 bases each). V was pared by 0 bases and J by 1 base, with 15 bases between. This CDR3 spans 17 amino acids. The germline V gene encodes CDR1 SGHTS and CDR2 YDEGEE. This CDR3 reads CASSLEGSRGGTDTQYF. DNA for the CDR3: TGTGCCAGCAGCTTGGAGGGGAGCAGAGGGGGCACAGATACGCAGTATTTT.

This rearrangement joins TRBV11-3 to TRBJ1-4; D is unclear. There are 13 residues in the CDR3. Germline CDR1 and CDR2: SGHNT and YENEEA. The germline V and J ends were trimmed by 5 bases and 6 bases, with 10 bases remaining between them. Here the CDR3 DNA reads TGTGCCAGCAGCCCCGGTGGAGATGAAAAACTGTTTTTT. It yields the protein CASSPGGDEKLFF.

V is TRBV5-6 and J is TRBJ2-1; 10 bases are shared with TRBD2. Germline CDR1 reads SGHDT; CDR2 reads YYEEEE. The CDR3 loop spans 16 amino acids. Germline trimming cut 4 bases from V and 1 base from J; bases unmatched to any gene: 5. The CDR3 DNA reads TGTGCCAGCAGCCCGGTAGCGGGAGGTTCCTACAATGAGCAGTTCTTC. It codes for CASSPVAGGSYNEQFF.

As DNA, the CDR3 is TGTGCCAGCAGCTTGAGACTAGCGGCCACCGGGGAGCTGTTTTTT. Amino acids: CASSLRLAATGELFF. The chain uses TRBV11-2 and TRBJ2-2, with 9 positions matching TRBD2. The CDR3 length is 15 residues. Trimming cost V 3 bases and J 4 bases; bases outside gene matches: 3. Germline V gene data show CDR1 as SGHAT and CDR2 as FQNNGV.

Of note for this clone: Being one base from a much bigger clone, this may be a read error. Within the sample, other DNA sequences also encode this same CDR3. The chain has TRBV9 and TRBJ2-2, with TRBD2 matching over 11 bases. The trim removed 3 bases at V and 2 bases at J, leaving 0 bases unmatched. CDR1 and CDR2 (germline): SGDLS, YYNGEE. The CDR3 is made up of 15 amino acids. Here the CDR3 DNA reads TGTGCCAGCAGCGGACTAGCGGGAAACACCGGGGAGCTGTTTTTT. Its translation: CASSGLAGNTGELFF.

CDR3: CAWSSAEYHYNEQFF. CDR3 DNA: TGTGCCTGGAGTTCGGCGGAGTACCACTACAATGAGCAGTTCTTC. The chain recombines TRBV30 with TRBJ2-1; D uncertain. Between the trimmed V and J ends, which lost 2 bases and 3 bases, there was a span of 14 bases. From germline, CDR1 is GTSNPN and CDR2 SVGIG (reference sequence). CDR3 length: 15 residues.

This clone showed up just a few times. The rearrangement joins TRBV29-1 to TRBJ1-2; D gene uncertain. V was shortened by 4 bases and J by 4 bases, with 7 bases between the two germline ends. From germline, CDR1 is SQVTM and CDR2 ANQGSEA. This CDR3 spans 11 amino acids. The CDR3, as DNA: TGCAGCGTTGTGGAGAGCTATGGCTACACCTTC. Its translation: CSVVESYGYTF.

The rearrangement uses TRBV19 and TRBJ2-7; TRBD2 might be the D (6 bases). This CDR3 contains 14 residues. V lost 8 bases and J 3 bases, leaving 17 bases between the germline ends. Germline V lookup: CDR1 LNHDA, CDR2 SQIVND (reference sequence). CDR3 sequence: CASSVGGQGYEQYF. The CDR3 DNA follows: TGTGCCAGTTCGGTTGGAGGGCAGGGCTACGAGCAGTACTTC.

This clone was picked up one time. V is TRBV2 and J is TRBJ2-7; no firm D call. The CDR3 length is 11 residues. CDR1 and CDR2 from the germline V gene are SNHLY and FYNNEI. V shed 2 bases and J shed 6 bases, with 5 bases lying between them. The CDR3 DNA is TGTGCCAGCAGTGAATACGGCGAGCAGTACTTC. This encodes CASSEYGEQYF.

This clone was found a few times. The chain combines TRBV12-5 with TRBJ1-2, with D hard to call. Between the trimmed V and J ends, which lost 3 bases and 9 bases, there was a span of 2 bases. This CDR3 region has 9 residues. From germline, CDR1 is LGHNT and CDR2 FRNRAP. The CDR3 here is CASGFSYTF. The CDR3 DNA follows: TGTGCTAGTGGTTTTAGCTACACCTTC.